The source of this T cell receptor (beta chain) is a study of blood T cell repertoires in COVID-19. Study overall: Some COVID-19 samples were acute and others convalescent; all came from the United States, Italy and Spain. PBMCs, B-cell-depleted T cells, or T cells were the source of the cDNA or gDNA that made up the material.

CDR1 is SGDLS, CDR2 YYNGEE, per germline. This CDR3 has 14 residues. Trimming took 0 bases from V and 2 from J; bases not matched to a gene: 2. As originally analysed: Reference gene primers were amplified, and this amplification served to estimate nucleated cell counts. TCRdb's table, derived via immunoSEQ multiplex PCR, lists solely in-frame clones and lacks some. The DNA gave D and trimming, while V, J and clone size come from that table. The sample lists fewer than 40,000 clones; about four fifths were seen once. The rearrangement uses TRBV9 and TRBJ2-7, with 7 bases matching TRBD1. This receptor was identified in an elderly man with active or convalescent COVID-19. The sequenced sample consisted of peripheral blood. The DNA for the CDR3 is TGTGCCAGCAGCGTAGGGGGACAGCCCTACGAGCAGTACTTC. Translated: CASSVGGQPYEQYF.